These 13 T cell receptor beta chains originate from one sample sequenced in a study of tumor-infiltrating lymphocytes in primary liver carcinoma. Blood RNA came from unsorted whole blood; germline DNA was also extracted. Making TCR beta cDNA involved around 500 ng total RNA and a constant-region primer. For TCR beta, libraries were produced by three nested multiplex PCR rounds using slightly modified ARM-PCR. Primers for the first two PCR rounds were TRBV1-TRBV30 forward primers and a C-beta reverse primer (approximately 10 cycles per round). TCRdb analysed the multiplex PCR reads with MiXCR anew, one entry per CDR3 protein. The sample lists 310,000 or so distinct CDR3 sequences, roughly three fifths seen once, with approximately 15% in the top ten. The sample taken for sequencing was peripheral blood. Receptors were obtained from a woman in her twenties or thirties with primary liver carcinoma and hepatitis B virus infection.

This clonotype was recorded many times. The rearrangement links TRBV5-5 to TRBJ2-4; 9 nucleotides line up with TRBD1. V gave up 3 bases and J gave up 0 bases; unmatched junction bases: 13. The CDR3 is 19 residues long. CDR1 and CDR2 from the germline V gene are SGHKS and YYEKEE (reference sequence). This chain's CDR3 is CASSSLGGTGSLAKNIQYF. CDR3 coding DNA: TGTGCCAGCAGCTCACTTGGCGGGACAGGGAGTCTAGCCAAAAACATTCAGTACTTC.

Turning to this clonotype: Being one base from a much bigger clone, this may be a read error. The chain combines TRBV4-1 with TRBJ2-3; no firm D call. Germline CDR1 MGHRA, CDR2 YSYEKL. There are 15 residues in the CDR3. The CDR3 loop is CDSSQENPPRDTQYF. Written as DNA, the CDR3 is TGCGACAGCAGCCAAGAAAACCCCCCACGGGATACGCAGTATTTT.

With regard to this clonotype: This could be a read error, since a much larger clone is one nucleotide away. V and J are TRBV7-8 and TRBJ2-5, with 8 bases fitting TRBD1. This CDR3 has 15 amino acids. Germline CDR1 reads SGHVS; CDR2 reads FQNEAQ. As DNA, the CDR3 is TGTGCCAGCGGCTTCCGGACAGGGACCCGTGGGACCCAGTACTTC. Amino acids: CASGFRTGTRGTQYF.

As to this clonotype: A read error may account for a junction end that differs from germline. This rearrangement joins TRBV11-2 to TRBJ2-7; 8 bases map to TRBD1. Germline V CDR1 and CDR2: SGHAT, FQNNGV. CDR3 length: 15 residues. The CDR3 loop is CVSSLGPDRGGEQYF. The CDR3 DNA is TGTGTCAGCAGCTTAGGGCCAGACAGGGGAGGCGAACAGTACTTC.

The chain couples TRBV13 to TRBJ2-1, with 13 bases aligning to TRBD2. CDR1 is PRHDT and CDR2 is FYEKMQ in the germline V gene (reference sequence). The CDR3 is made up of 16 amino acids. V lost 3 bases and J lost 8; bases outside the gene matches: 7. The CDR3 region is CASSFQGLAGIYEQFF. CDR3 nucleotide sequence: TGTGCCAGCAGCTTCCAGGGACTAGCGGGAATCTATGAGCAGTTCTTC.

The rearrangement joins TRBV7-9 to TRBJ2-7; 11 positions agree with TRBD2. Germline V lookup: CDR1 SEHNR, CDR2 FQNEAQ (reference sequence). The trim removed 5 bases at V and 1 base at J, leaving 10 bases unmatched. The CDR3 loop spans 17 amino acids. This CDR3 reads CASSPPLAGEVSYEQYF. CDR3 DNA sequence: TGTGCCAGCAGCCCGCCACTAGCGGGAGAGGTGTCCTACGAGCAGTACTTC.

As regards this clonotype: Given the absence of the conserved phenylalanine or tryptophan at the CDR3 end, a read error is likely. CDR3 sequence: CASSLVLAGINKQYL. Here the CDR3 DNA reads TGTGCCAGCAGCTTAGTACTAGCGGGAATCAACAAGCAGTACCTC. The V and J genes are TRBV11-3 and TRBJ2-7, with 10 bases aligning to TRBD2. Germline CDR1 SGHNT, CDR2 YENEEA. V trimming: 1 base; J trimming: 8 bases; junction bases outside the gene matches: 8. The CDR3 is 15 amino acids.

This clonotype was recorded at least ten times. The chain uses TRBV12-3 or TRBV12-4 and TRBJ2-2; D gene unclear. Trimming removed 4 bases at V and 8 bases at J, with 11 bases between. There are 13 residues in the CDR3. CDR3 bases: TGTGCCAGCAGTTCCTGGGTCGGAGGGGAGCTGTTTTTT. This sequence encodes CASSSWVGGELFF.

Worth noting for this clonotype: The germline gene is not matched at one end of the junction; a read error may be the cause. The V call is TRBV5-8, the J call TRBJ2-4; TRBD2 matches 8 bases. The CDR3 spans 14 residues. CDR1 is SGHTS, CDR2 YDEGEE, per germline. The CDR3 sequence: CASSLAGGENIQHF. In nucleotides, the CDR3 is TGTGCCAGCAGCTTGGCCGGGGGGGAAAACATTCAGCACTTC.

For this clonotype: Given a much more abundant clone one base away, this may be a read error. J is TRBJ2-1 and V is TRBV7-8; maybe TRBD1 (7 bases). V was trimmed by 0 bases and J by 4 bases, leaving 16 bases between them. Germline values: CDR1 SGHVS, CDR2 FQNEAQ. The CDR3 has 17 residues. The CDR3 loop reads CASSLAAGGQPYNEQFF. The CDR3 DNA follows: TGTGCCAGCAGCTTAGCGGCCGGGGGACAGCCTTACAATGAGCAGTTCTTC.

The V call is TRBV28, the J call TRBJ2-5; maybe TRBD1 (6 bases). V was trimmed by 8 bases and J by 0 bases, leaving 10 bases between them. The CDR3 is 13 residues long. Germline V CDR1 and CDR2: MDHEN, SYDVKM. In DNA, the CDR3 is TGTGCCAGCGGCAGGGGTTACCAAGAGACCCAGTACTTC. It translates to CASGRGYQETQYF.

The chain couples TRBV5-1 to TRBJ1-2, with TRBD1 as a possible D gene (5 bases). The V gene's germline CDR1 is SGHRS and CDR2 YFSETQ. V dropped 0 bases and J dropped 6 bases, with 9 bases sitting between them. This CDR3 comprises 13 residues. CDR3 bases: TGCGCCAGCAGCTTGGGCAGGGCCGATGGCTACACCTTC. Amino acid sequence: CASSLGRADGYTF.

The V gene is TRBV5-4, the J gene TRBJ1-1; D unclear. V was clipped by 1 base and J by 1 base, with 8 bases between them. The CDR3 runs 14 residues. Germline assignment: CDR1 SGHNT and CDR2 YYREEE (reference sequence). CDR3 DNA: TGTGCCAGCAGCTTGTCCACTAGGAACACTGAAGCTTTCTTT. It encodes CASSLSTRNTEAFF.